This T cell receptor beta chain appears in the sequencing data of a study of T cell repertoires in cytomegalovirus infection. The CDR3 is 14 residues long. Germline CDR1 is SGHVS and CDR2 is FQNEAQ. V dropped 6 bases and J dropped 2; count of bases not matched to a gene: 4. TCRdb itself ran the reads through MiXCR, one entry per CDR3 protein. Altogether 100,000 to 150,000 distinct CDR3 sequences are present, roughly 25% being singletons, with the ten largest covering 30% to 35%. The sample holds many counts of this clonotype. The antigen is not known. V and J are TRBV7-8 and TRBJ1-5; TRBD1 agrees at 7 bases. Sequencing input: PBMCs, sequenced either directly or after in vitro stimulation (not recorded which). The source of this sequence is a human donor in good health (CMV status not recorded). Some clones in this sample may be carry-over from other donors' samples. The CDR3 loop is CASRPTGGNQPQHF. The DNA of the CDR3 is TGTGCCAGCAGACCAACAGGGGGCAATCAGCCCCAGCATTTT.